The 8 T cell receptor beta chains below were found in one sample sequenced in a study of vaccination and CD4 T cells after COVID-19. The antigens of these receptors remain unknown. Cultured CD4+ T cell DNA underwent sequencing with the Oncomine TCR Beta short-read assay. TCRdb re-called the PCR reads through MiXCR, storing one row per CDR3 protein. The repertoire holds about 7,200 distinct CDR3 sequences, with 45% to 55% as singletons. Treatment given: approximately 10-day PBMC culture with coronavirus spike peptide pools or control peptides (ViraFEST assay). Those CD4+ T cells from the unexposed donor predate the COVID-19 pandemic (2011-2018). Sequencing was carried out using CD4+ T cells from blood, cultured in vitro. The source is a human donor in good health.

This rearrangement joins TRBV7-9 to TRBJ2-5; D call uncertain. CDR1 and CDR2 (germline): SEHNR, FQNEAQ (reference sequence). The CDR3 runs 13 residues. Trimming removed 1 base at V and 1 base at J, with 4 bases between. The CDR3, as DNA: TGTGCCAGCAGCTTAGGTACCCAAGAGACCCAGTACTTC. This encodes CASSLGTQETQYF.

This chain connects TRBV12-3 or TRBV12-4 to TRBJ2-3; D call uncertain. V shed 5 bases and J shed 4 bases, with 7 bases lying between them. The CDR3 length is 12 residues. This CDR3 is CASSPAPDTQYF. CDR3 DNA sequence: TGTGCCAGCAGTCCGGCCCCAGATACGCAGTATTTT.

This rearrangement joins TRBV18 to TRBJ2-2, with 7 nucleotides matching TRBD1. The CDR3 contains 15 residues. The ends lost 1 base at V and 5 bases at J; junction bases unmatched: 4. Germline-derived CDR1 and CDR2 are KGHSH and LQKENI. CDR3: CASSPQGARTGELFF. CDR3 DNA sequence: TGTGCCAGCTCACCACAGGGGGCAAGGACCGGGGAGCTGTTTTTT.

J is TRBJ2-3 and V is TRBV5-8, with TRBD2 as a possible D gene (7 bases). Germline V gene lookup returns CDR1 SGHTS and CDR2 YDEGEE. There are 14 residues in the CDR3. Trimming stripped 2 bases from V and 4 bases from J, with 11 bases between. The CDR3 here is CASSLLGGPDTQYF. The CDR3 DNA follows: TGTGCCAGCAGCTTACTGGGGGGGCCAGATACGCAGTATTTT. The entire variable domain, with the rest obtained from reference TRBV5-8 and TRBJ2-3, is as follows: EAGVTQSPTHLIKTRGQQATLRCSPISGHTSVYWYQQALGLGLQFLLWYDEGEERNRGNFPPRFSGRQFPNYSSELNVNALELEDSALYLCASSLLGGPDTQYFGPGTRLTVL.

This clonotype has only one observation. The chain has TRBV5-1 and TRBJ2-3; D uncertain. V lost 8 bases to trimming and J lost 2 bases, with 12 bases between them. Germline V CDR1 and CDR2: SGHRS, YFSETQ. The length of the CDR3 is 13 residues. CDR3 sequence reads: CASYGTYTDTQYF. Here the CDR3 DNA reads TGCGCCAGTTACGGAACCTACACAGATACGCAGTATTTT. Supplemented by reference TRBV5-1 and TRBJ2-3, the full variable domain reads KAGVTQTPRYLIKTRGQQVTLSCSPISGHRSVSWYQQTPGQGLQFLFEYFSETQRNKGNFPGRFSGRQFSNSRSEMNVSTLELGDSALYLCASYGTYTDTQYFGPGTRLTVL.

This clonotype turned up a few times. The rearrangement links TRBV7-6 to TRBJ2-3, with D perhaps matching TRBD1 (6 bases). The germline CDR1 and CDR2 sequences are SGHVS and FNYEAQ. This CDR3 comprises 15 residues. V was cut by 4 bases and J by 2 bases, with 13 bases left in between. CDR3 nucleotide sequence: TGTGCCAGCAGCTCCGGGACAACCGTCACAGATACGCAGTATTTT. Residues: CASSSGTTVTDTQYF.

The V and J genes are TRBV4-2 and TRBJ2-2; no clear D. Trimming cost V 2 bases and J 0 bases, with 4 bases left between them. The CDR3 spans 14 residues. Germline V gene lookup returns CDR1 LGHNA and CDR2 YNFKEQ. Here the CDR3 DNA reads TGTGCCAGCAGCCAACAGCCGAACACCGGGGAGCTGTTTTTT. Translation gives CASSQQPNTGELFF.

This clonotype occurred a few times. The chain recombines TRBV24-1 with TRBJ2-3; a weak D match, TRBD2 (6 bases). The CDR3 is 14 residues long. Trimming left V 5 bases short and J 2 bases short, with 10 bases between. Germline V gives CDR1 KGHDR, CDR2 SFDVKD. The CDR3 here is CATSGAGPTDTQYF. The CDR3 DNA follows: TGTGCCACCAGTGGGGCGGGACCCACAGATACGCAGTATTTT.